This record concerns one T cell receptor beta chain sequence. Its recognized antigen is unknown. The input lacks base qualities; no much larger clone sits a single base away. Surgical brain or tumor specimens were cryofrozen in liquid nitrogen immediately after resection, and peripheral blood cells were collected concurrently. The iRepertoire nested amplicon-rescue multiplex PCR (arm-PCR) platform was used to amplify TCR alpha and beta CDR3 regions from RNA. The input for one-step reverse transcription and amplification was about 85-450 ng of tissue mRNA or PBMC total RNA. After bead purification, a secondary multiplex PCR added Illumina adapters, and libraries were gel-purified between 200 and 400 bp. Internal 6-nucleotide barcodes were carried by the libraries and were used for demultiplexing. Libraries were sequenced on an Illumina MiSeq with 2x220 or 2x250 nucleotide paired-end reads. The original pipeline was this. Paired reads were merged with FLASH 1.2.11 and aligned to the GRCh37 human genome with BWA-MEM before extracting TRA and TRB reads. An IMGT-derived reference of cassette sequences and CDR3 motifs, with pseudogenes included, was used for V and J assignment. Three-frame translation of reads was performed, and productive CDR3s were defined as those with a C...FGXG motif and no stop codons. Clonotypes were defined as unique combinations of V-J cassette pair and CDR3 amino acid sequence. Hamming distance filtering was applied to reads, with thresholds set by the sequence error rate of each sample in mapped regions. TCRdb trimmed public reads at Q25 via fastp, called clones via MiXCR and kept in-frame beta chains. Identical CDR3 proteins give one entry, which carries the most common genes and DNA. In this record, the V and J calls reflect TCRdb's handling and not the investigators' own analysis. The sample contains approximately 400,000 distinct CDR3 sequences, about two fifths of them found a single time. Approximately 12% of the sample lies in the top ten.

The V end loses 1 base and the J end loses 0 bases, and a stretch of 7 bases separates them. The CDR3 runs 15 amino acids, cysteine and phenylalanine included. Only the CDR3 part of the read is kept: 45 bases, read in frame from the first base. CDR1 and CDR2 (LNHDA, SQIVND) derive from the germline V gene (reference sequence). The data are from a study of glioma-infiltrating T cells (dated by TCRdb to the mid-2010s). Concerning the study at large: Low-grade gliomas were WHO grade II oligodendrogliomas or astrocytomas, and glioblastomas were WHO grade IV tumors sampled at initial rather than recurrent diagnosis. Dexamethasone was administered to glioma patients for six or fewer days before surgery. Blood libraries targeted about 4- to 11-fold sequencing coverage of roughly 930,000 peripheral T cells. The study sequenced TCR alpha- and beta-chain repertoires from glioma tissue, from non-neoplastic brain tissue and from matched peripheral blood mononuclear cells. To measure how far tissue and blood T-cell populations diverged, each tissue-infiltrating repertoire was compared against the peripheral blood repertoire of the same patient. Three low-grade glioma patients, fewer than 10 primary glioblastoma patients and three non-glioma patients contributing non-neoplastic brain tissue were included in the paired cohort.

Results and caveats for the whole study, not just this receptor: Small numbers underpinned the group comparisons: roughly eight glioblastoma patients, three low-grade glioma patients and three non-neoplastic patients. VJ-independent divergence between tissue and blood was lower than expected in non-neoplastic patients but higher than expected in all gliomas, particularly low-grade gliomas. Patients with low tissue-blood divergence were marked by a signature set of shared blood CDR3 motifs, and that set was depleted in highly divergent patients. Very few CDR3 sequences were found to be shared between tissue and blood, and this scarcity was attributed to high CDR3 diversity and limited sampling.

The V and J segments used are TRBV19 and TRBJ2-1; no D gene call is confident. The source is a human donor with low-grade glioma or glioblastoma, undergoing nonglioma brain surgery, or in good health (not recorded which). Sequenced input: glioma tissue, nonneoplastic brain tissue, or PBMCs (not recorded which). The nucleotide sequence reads TGTGCCAGTAGTATAGTTCCAGTCTCCTACAATGAGCAGTTCTTC. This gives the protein CASSIVPVSYNEQFF.